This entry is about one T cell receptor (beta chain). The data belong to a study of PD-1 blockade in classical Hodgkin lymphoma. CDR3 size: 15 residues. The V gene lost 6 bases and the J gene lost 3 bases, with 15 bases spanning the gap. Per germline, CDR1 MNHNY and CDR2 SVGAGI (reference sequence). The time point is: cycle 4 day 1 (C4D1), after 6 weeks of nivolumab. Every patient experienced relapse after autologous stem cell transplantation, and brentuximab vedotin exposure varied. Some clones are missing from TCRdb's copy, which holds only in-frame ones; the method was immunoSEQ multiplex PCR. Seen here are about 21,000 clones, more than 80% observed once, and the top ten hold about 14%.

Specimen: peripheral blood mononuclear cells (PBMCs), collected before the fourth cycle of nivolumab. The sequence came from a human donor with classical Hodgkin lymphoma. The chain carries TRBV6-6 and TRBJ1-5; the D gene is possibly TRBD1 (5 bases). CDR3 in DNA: TGTGCCAGCAGCTACGGGACGGAGGTCAATCAGCCCCAGCATTTT. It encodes CASSYGTEVNQPQHF.